The 16 T cell receptor beta chains listed next were all sequenced from one sample in a study of blood T cell repertoires in COVID-19. Method: immunoSEQ multiplex PCR; TCRdb's copy keeps in-frame clones and lacks some. The sample has 190,000 or so clones, just under 90% seen once. Sequenced: peripheral blood. These receptors were taken from a woman aged 18-35 years who had recovered from COVID-19.

This clone was counted a single time. This chain joins TRBV4-3 and TRBJ1-4, with D unresolved. V gave up 1 base and J gave up 0 bases, with 9 bases separating them. The CDR3 spans 16 residues. Looked up from germline, CDR1 is LGHNA and CDR2 is YSLEER. The CDR3 region has the DNA TGCGCCAGCAGCCAAGGTCACAGAACAACTAATGAAAAACTGTTTTTT. Amino acids: CASSQGHRTTNEKLFF.

The CDR3 nucleotides read TGCGCCAGCAGCACGGACAGAGGGACCCAGTACTTC. The encoded protein is CASSTDRGTQYF. This rearrangement joins TRBV5-1 to TRBJ2-5; perhaps TRBD1 as D (6 bases). This CDR3 is built from 12 residues. CDR1 and CDR2 (germline): SGHRS, YFSETQ. Trimming took off 4 bases at V and 7 bases at J, with 11 bases between the two ends.

V is TRBV4-3 and J is TRBJ2-2; D ambiguous. Trimming shortened V by 1 base and J by 2 bases, and 11 bases separated the two germline ends. CDR3 size: 16 residues. Germline CDR1 is LGHNA and CDR2 is YSLEER. CDR3 DNA: TGCGCCAGCAGCCAAGGAGGAAGCCAAAACACCGGGGAGCTGTTTTTT. Translation gives CASSQGGSQNTGELFF.

The chain couples TRBV7-8 to TRBJ2-1; possible D gene TRBD2, 6 bases. This CDR3 contains 11 residues. Trimming took 8 bases from V and 7 from J, leaving 9 bases between them. The germline V gene has CDR1 SGHVS and CDR2 FQNEAQ. The CDR3 spells CASLADNEQFF. The DNA for the CDR3 is TGTGCCAGCTTAGCGGATAATGAGCAGTTCTTC.

This chain links TRBV7-2 with TRBJ2-3; TRBD2 aligns across 9 bases. V was clipped by 2 bases and J by 4 bases; unmatched bases: 7. Germline loops: CDR1 SGHTA, CDR2 FQGNSA. CDR3 length equals 16 residues. The CDR3 here is CASSLLGGGAADTQYF. CDR3 nucleotides: TGTGCCAGCAGCTTACTGGGCGGGGGGGCCGCAGATACGCAGTATTTT.

The chain uses TRBV6-1 and TRBJ1-6; a possible D gene is TRBD1 (6 bases). The CDR3 runs to 15 residues. V lost 1 base and J 10 bases, leaving 14 bases between the germline ends. Germline lookup yields CDR1 MNHNS and CDR2 SASEGT. As DNA, the CDR3 is TGTGCCAGCAGTGAAGGGGGCAGGGGCGGATCACCCCTCCACTTT. It translates to CASSEGGRGGSPLHF.

The chain joins TRBV7-9 to TRBJ2-1; 7 bases match TRBD2. Germline CDR1 SEHNR, CDR2 FQNEAQ (reference sequence). CDR3 length equals 16 residues. J gave up 7 bases and V 1 base, and 10 bases lay outside the gene matches. In DNA form, the CDR3 reads TGTGCCAGCAGCTTAGTAGGCGGGGGAGCGGGTAATGAGCAGTTCTTC. This translates into CASSLVGGGAGNEQFF.

The V and J genes are TRBV10-1 and TRBJ2-7; a possible D gene is TRBD2 (5 bases). Trimming cost V 10 bases and J 3 bases, with 19 bases left between them. The CDR3 is 14 amino acids. Germline CDR1 WNHNN, CDR2 SYGVQD (reference sequence). CDR3 region: CATGLSSLDYEQYV. For the CDR3, the DNA is TGCGCCACGGGATTGAGCTCCTTAGACTACGAGCAGTACGTC.

The V and J genes are TRBV5-6 and TRBJ1-5, with TRBD1 matching 11 bases. Trimming at V came to 4 bases and at J to 6 bases, leaving 12 bases not matched to a gene. This CDR3 has 17 amino acids. The V gene's germline CDR1 is SGHDT and CDR2 YYEEEE. This CDR3 is CASSLTAGTGGRQPQHF. The CDR3, as DNA: TGTGCCAGCAGCCTTACTGCCGGGACAGGGGGACGTCAGCCCCAGCATTTT.

In the case of this clone: Distinct nucleotide sequences in the sample also encode this CDR3. The gene calls are TRBV7-9 and TRBJ1-1; no firm D call. Per germline, CDR1 SEHNR and CDR2 FQNEAQ (reference sequence). CDR3 length: 13 amino acids. Trimming stripped 5 bases from V and 1 base from J, with 8 bases between. The CDR3 nucleotides read TGTGCCAGCAGCCCTCAGGAGAACACTGAAGCTTTCTTT. Its protein product is CASSPQENTEAFF.

The rearrangement links TRBV5-5 to TRBJ1-6, with 8 bases fitting TRBD1. The CDR3 runs to 17 residues. Germline V lookup: CDR1 SGHKS, CDR2 YYEKEE (reference sequence). With 4 bases clipped from V and 0 bases from J, the junction kept 6 bases outside the gene matches. CDR3 sequence reads: CASSPGTGLSYNSPLHF. Written as DNA, the CDR3 is TGTGCCAGCAGCCCCGGGACAGGACTCTCCTATAATTCACCCCTCCACTTT.

This rearrangement joins TRBV13 to TRBJ2-1, with TRBD2 matching over 9 bases. The CDR3 sequence is 18 residues long. Trimming removed 1 base from V and 1 base from J; junction bases left unmatched: 8. Germline CDR1 PRHDT, CDR2 FYEKMQ (reference sequence). The CDR3 DNA follows: TGTGCCAGCAGCTTAGTGGCGGGAGGGCCCCTATCCTACAATGAGCAGTTCTTC. This codes for CASSLVAGGPLSYNEQFF. The full variable domain, completed using reference TRBV13 and TRBJ2-1, is AAGVIQSPRHLIKEKRETATLKCYPIPRHDTVYWYQQGPGQDPQFLISFYEKMQSDKGSIPDRFSAQQFSDYHSELNMSSLELGDSALYFCASSLVAGGPLSYNEQFFGPGTRLTVL.

The rearrangement uses TRBV5-6 and TRBJ1-5; TRBD1 matches 9 bases. The CDR3 consists of 18 residues. V shed 4 bases and J 3 bases; nucleotides not matched to a gene: 14. CDR1 is SGHDT, CDR2 YYEEEE, per germline. In nucleotides, the CDR3 is TGTGCCAGCAGCGCCCCTATAACAGGGGGCCACGACAATCAGCCCCAGCATTTT. Protein product: CASSAPITGGHDNQPQHF.

The CDR3 DNA sequence: TGTGCCAGCAGCGTGGGACAGGGAATTTATCAGCCCCAGCATTTT. As protein: CASSVGQGIYQPQHF. The genes are TRBV7-2 and TRBJ1-5; 9 nucleotides line up with TRBD1. The germline CDR1 and CDR2 sequences are SGHTA and FQGNSA. The CDR3 contains 15 residues. Unmatched junction bases numbered 7, after V lost 5 bases and J lost 5 bases.

V is TRBV2 and J is TRBJ1-2, with no clear D. Trimming took 7 bases from V and 8 from J, leaving 11 bases between them. The V gene's germline CDR1 is SNHLY and CDR2 FYNNEI. This CDR3 is 11 amino acids long. The CDR3 DNA is TGTGCCAGCAACGGAGGGTTCGGCTACACCTTC. Translating it yields CASNGGFGYTF.

The V and J genes are TRBV5-1 and TRBJ1-2; D is uncertain. Germline V gene data show CDR1 as SGHRS and CDR2 as YFSETQ. The CDR3 contains 14 residues. The V and J ends lost 1 base and 4 bases respectively, with 11 bases between them. The CDR3 nucleotides read TGCGCCAGCAGCTTGAGGCAGAGAGGCTATGGCTACACCTTC. Translating gives CASSLRQRGYGYTF.